The sequence of this TCR beta chain was determined in a study of T cell responses to AZD1222 COVID-19 vaccine. Findings and limits, study-wide: The peak T cell response came first, and repertoires were sampled only after it. Unmutated variant regions reportedly attract nearly half of all spike-specific TCRs. Most donors were white British and more were female, and clonal diversity was possibly underestimated.

This clone was counted a few times. Its specificity is unknown. Profiled with immunoSEQ multiplex PCR; TCRdb holds only in-frame clones, not every one. The sample holds 45,000 to 55,000 clones, about 86% seen once. The CDR3 totals 15 residues. The V gene's germline CDR1 is SGDLS and CDR2 YYNGEE. Trimming pared 1 base from V and 4 bases from J, leaving 14 bases between. The receptor's source is an adult in good health. The sample was peripheral blood, taken on day 0 of AZD1222 vaccination. J is TRBJ2-5 and V is TRBV9; either TRBD1 or TRBD2 may fit D (6 bases each). The CDR3 is CASSVWGAQGETQYF. Written as DNA, the CDR3 is TGTGCCAGCAGCGTATGGGGGGCTCAGGGAGAGACCCAGTACTTC.